This entry describes one T cell receptor beta chain. Antigen specificity is unknown. This entry is derived from a study of Ad26.COV2.S vaccination and SARS-CoV-2 variants. Study results and caveats: Placebo recipients had lower spike-specific TCR breadth than vaccine recipients.

Described treatment: roughly 18 received Ad26.COV2.S at low or high dose, single or two shots; several received placebo; per-sample allocation not given. The samples date from day 63 after the first vaccine or placebo injection. This table comes from immunoSEQ multiplex PCR, and its TCRdb copy is limited to in-frame clones, with some not included. Altogether about half a million clones are present, 89% being singletons, with the ten largest covering roughly 1.7%. Sequenced here: peripheral blood, sampled in a trial of Ad26.COV2.S vaccine versus placebo. The clonotype was recovered from a person between 18 and 65 years old who received the Ad26.COV2.S COVID-19 vaccine or a placebo.

The CDR3 bases are TGTGCCAGCAGCGCCGTAGGGGGGCCTAATGAAAAACTGTTTTTT. This gives the protein CASSAVGGPNEKLFF. This chain links TRBV25-1 with TRBJ1-4, with D possibly TRBD1 on 6 matching bases. With 6 bases removed from V and 3 bases from J, the gap between germline ends came to 14 bases. Germline V gene data show CDR1 as MGHDK and CDR2 as SYGVNS. This CDR3 spans 15 amino acids.